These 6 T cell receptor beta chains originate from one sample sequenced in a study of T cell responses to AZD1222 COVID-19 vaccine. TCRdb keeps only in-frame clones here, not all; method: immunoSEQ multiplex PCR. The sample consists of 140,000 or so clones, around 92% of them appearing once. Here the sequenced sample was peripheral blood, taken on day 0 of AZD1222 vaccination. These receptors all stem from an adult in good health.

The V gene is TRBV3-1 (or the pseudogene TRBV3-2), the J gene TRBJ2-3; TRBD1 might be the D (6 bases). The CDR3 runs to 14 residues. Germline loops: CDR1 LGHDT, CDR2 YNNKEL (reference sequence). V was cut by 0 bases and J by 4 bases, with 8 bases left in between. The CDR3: CASSQDTGSDTQYF. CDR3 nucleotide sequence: TGTGCCAGCAGCCAAGATACAGGGTCAGATACGCAGTATTTT.

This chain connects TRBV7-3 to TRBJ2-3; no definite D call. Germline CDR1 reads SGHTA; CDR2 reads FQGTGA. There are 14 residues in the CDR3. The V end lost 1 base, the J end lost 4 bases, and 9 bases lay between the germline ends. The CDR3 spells CASSLIRASDTQYF. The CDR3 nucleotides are TGTGCCAGCAGCTTAATTAGGGCCTCAGATACGCAGTATTTT.

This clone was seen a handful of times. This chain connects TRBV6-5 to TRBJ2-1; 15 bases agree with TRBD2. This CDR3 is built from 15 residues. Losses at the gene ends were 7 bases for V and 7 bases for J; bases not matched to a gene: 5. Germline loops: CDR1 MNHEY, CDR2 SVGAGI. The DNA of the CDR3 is TGTGCCAGCACCTCCGGGACTAGCGGGGGGAATGAGCAGTTCTTC. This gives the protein CASTSGTSGGNEQFF.

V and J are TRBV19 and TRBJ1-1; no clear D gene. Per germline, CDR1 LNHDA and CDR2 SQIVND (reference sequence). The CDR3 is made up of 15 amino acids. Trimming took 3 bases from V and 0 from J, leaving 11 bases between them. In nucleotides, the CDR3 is TGTGCCAGTAGTATGGCTTCGACCTTGAACACTGAAGCTTTCTTT. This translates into CASSMASTLNTEAFF.

In nucleotides, the CDR3 is TGTGCCGGCATTCGGGGGACCGGGGAGCTGTTTTTT. Its translation: CAGIRGTGELFF. The V call is TRBV7-3, the J call TRBJ2-2, with TRBD2 as a possible D gene (6 bases). Looked up from germline, CDR1 is SGHTA and CDR2 is FQGTGA. V was trimmed by 11 bases and J by 5 bases, leaving 12 bases between them. The CDR3 runs to 12 residues.

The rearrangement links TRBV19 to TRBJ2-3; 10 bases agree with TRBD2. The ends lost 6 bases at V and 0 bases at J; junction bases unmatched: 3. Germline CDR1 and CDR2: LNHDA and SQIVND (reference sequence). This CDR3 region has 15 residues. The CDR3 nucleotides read TGTGCCAGTAGCAAACTAGCGGGGAGCACAGATACGCAGTATTTT. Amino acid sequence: CASSKLAGSTDTQYF.